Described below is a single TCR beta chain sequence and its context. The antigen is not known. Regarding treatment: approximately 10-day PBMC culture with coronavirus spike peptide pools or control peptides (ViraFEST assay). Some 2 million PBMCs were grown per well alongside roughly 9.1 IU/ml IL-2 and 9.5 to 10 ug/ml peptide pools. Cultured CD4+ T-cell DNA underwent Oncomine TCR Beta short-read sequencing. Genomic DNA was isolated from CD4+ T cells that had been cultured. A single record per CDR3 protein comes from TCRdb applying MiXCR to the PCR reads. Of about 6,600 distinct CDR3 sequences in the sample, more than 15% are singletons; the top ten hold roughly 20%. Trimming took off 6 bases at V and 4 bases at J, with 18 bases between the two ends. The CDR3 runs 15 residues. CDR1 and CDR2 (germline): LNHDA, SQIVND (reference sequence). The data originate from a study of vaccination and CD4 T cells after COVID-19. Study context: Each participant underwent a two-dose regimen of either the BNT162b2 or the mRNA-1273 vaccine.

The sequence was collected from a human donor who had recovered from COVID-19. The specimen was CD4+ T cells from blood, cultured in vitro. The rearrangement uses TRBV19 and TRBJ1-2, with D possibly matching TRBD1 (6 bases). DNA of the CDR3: TGTGCCAGTAGCACACCCAAAGGACAGTCCTATGGCTACACCTTC. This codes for CASSTPKGQSYGYTF.